These 7 T cell receptor beta chains were sequenced from one sample in a study of beta chain features in type 1 diabetes. Investigators reverse transcribed all isolated RNA, so they sequenced expressed TCRB transcripts. Generated by immunoSEQ multiplex PCR, the TCRdb table keeps only in-frame clones and is missing some. The profile shows about 330,000 clones, more than 9.5% of them singletons. The sample was naive CD4+ T cells from blood. These TCRs come from a woman aged 25-40 years in good health.

The gene calls are TRBV28 and TRBJ1-1, with D possibly TRBD1 on 6 matching bases. V shed 7 bases and J shed 4 bases, with 10 bases lying between them. The germline V gene encodes CDR1 MDHEN and CDR2 SYDVKM. This CDR3 has 12 amino acids. CDR3 sequence reads: CASTQGSTEAFF. The DNA of the CDR3 is TGTGCCAGCACCCAGGGGTCCACTGAAGCTTTCTTT.

The chain carries TRBV7-2 and TRBJ1-1; 7 bases agree with TRBD1. The V segment lost 1 base and the J segment 0 bases; nucleotides outside the gene matches: 5. Germline CDR1 is SGHTA and CDR2 is FQGNSA. The CDR3 has 16 amino acids. CDR3 sequence (DNA): TGTGCCAGCAGCTTAGTAGGGGGCCAGGTGAACACTGAAGCTTTCTTT. It translates to CASSLVGGQVNTEAFF.

The chain joins TRBV19 to TRBJ2-1; TRBD2 matches 8 bases. V lost 11 bases and J lost 0; bases outside the gene matches: 6. This CDR3 comprises 14 residues. The germline gives CDR1 LNHDA, CDR2 SQIVND (reference sequence). Here the CDR3 DNA reads TGTGCCTCGGGGGGGACTAGCTCCTACAATGAGCAGTTCTTC. Translation gives CASGGTSSYNEQFF. Full variable domain (missing parts from reference TRBV19 and TRBJ2-1): DGGITQSPKYLFRKEGQNVTLSCEQNLNHDAMYWYRQDPGQGLRLIYYSQIVNDFQKGDIAEGYSVSREKKESFPLTVTSAQKNPTAFYLCASGGTSSYNEQFFGPGTRLTVL.

This clone was observed a handful of times. The CDR3 is CASSVVFSGEQYF. The CDR3 DNA sequence: TGTGCCAGCAGCGTAGTTTTTAGCGGAGAGCAGTACTTC. The V and J genes are TRBV9 and TRBJ2-7; tentatively, D is TRBD2 (6 bases). V was shortened by 0 bases and J by 7 bases, with 11 bases between the two germline ends. CDR1 SGDLS and CDR2 YYNGEE come from the germline V gene. The CDR3 extends over 13 amino acids.

The V call is TRBV18, the J call TRBJ2-1; 9 bases match TRBD2. There are 17 residues in the CDR3. Germline V lookup: CDR1 KGHSH, CDR2 LQKENI. The junction had 14 bases not matched to a gene; V was cut back by 3 bases and J by 8 bases. The CDR3 DNA is TGTGCCAGCTCACCGTTGACTAGCGGACCGAGAGCGGATGAGCAGTTCTTC. This translates into CASSPLTSGPRADEQFF.

A few counts support this clone. The V and J genes are TRBV27 and TRBJ2-7, with a weak D call TRBD2 (5 bases). V was pared by 2 bases and J by 4 bases, with 12 bases between. The CDR3 length is 14 residues. Germline V gene lookup returns CDR1 MNHEY and CDR2 SMNVEV (reference sequence). CDR3 DNA sequence: TGTGCCAGCAGTTTAGGTTTCTCGGGGTACGAGCAGTACTTC. This sequence encodes CASSLGFSGYEQYF.

This clone was picked up a small number of times. The rearrangement uses TRBV7-3 and TRBJ1-1; TRBD1 matches at 8 bases. Germline V gene sequence: CDR1 SGHTA, CDR2 FQGTGA. V lost 8 bases and J lost 1; bases outside the gene matches: 9. The CDR3 sequence is 15 residues long. CDR3 DNA sequence: TGTGCCAGCGCGAAGGGGGACAGGAGGAACACTGAAGCTTTCTTT. This encodes CASAKGDRRNTEAFF.